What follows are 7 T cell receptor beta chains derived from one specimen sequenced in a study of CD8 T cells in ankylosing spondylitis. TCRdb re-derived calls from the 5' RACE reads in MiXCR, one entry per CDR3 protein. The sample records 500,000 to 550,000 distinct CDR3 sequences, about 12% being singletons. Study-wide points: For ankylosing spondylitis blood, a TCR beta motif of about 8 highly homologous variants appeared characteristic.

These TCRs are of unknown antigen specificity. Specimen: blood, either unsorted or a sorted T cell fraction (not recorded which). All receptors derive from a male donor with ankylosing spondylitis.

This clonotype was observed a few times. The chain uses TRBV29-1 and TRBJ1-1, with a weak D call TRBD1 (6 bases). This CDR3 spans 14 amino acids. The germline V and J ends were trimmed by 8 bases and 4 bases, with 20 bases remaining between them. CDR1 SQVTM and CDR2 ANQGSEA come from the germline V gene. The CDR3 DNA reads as TGCAGCCAGTTGGGGCCAGGGGTGGGCACTGAAGCTTTCTTT. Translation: CSQLGPGVGTEAFF.

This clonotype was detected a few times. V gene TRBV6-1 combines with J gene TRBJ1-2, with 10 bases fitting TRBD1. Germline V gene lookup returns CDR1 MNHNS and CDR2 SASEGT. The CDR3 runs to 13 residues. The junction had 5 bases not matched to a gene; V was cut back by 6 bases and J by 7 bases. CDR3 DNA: TGTGCCAGCAGCCACGGACAGGGGGGTGGCTACACCTTC. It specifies CASSHGQGGGYTF.

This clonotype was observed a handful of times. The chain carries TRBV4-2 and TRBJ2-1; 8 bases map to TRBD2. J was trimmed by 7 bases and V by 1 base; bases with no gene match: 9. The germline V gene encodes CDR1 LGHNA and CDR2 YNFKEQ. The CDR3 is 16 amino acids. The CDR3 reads CASSQAGGPPRNEQFF. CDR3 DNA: TGTGCCAGCAGCCAAGCGGGAGGGCCCCCGAGAAATGAGCAGTTCTTC.

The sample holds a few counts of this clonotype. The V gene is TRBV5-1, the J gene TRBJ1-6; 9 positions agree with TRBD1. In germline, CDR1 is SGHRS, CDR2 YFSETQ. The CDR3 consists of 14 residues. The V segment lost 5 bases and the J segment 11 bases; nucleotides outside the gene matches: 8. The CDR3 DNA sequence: TGCGCCAGCAGTCGGGACAGGGTTTTTACACCCCTCCACTTT. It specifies CASSRDRVFTPLHF.

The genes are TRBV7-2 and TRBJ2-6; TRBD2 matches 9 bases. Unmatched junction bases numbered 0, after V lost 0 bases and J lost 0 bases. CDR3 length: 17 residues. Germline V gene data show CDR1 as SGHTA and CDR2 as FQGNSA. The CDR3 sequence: CASSLASGSSGANVLTF. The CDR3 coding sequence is TGTGCCAGCAGCTTAGCTAGCGGGAGCTCTGGGGCCAACGTCCTGACTTTC.

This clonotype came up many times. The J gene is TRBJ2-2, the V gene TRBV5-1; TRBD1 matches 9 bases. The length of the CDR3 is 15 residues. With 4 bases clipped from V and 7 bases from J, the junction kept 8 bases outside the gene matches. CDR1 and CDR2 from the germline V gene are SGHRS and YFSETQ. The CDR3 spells CASSLRTGENGELFF. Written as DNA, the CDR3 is TGCGCCAGCAGCCTAAGGACAGGGGAGAACGGGGAGCTGTTTTTT. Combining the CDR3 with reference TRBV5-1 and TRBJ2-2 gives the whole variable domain KAGVTQTPRYLIKTRGQQVTLSCSPISGHRSVSWYQQTPGQGLQFLFEYFSETQRNKGNFPGRFSGRQFSNSRSEMNVSTLELGDSALYLCASSLRTGENGELFFGEGSRLTVL.

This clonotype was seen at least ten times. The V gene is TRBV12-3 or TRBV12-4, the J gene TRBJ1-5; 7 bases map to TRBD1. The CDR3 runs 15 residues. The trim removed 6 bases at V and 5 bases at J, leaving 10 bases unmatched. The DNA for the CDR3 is TGTGCCAGCAGCCGGACAGGAGCACCGGATCAGCCCCAGCATTTT. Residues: CASSRTGAPDQPQHF.